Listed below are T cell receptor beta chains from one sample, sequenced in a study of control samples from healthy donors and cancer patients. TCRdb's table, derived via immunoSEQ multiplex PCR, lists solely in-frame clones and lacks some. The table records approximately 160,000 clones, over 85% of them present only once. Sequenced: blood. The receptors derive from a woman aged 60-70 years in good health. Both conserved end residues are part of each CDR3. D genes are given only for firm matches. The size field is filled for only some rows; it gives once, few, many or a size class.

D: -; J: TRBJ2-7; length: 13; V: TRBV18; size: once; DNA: TGTGCCAGCTCACCACCTACTACGGGGGAGCAGTACTTC; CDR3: CASSPPTTGEQYF
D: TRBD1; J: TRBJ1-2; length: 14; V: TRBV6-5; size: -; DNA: TGTGCCAGCAGTATAACGGGACAGAACTATGGCTACACCTTC; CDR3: CASSITGQNYGYTF
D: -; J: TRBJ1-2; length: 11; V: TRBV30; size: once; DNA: TGTGCCTGGAGTGTAGGCTATGGCTACACCTTC; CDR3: CAWSVGYGYTF
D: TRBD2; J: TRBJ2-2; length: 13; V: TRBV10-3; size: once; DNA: TGTGCCATCGGCAGCGGGGACACCGGGGAGCTGTTTTTT; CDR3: CAIGSGDTGELFF
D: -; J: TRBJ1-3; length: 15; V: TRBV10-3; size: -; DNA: TGTGCCATCAGTGAGAGAGGGGGGGATGGAAACACCATATATTTT; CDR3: CAISERGGDGNTIYF
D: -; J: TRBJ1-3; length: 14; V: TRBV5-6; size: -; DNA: TGTGCCAGCAGCGGGGCAACGCCTGGAAACACCATATATTTT; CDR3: CASSGATPGNTIYF
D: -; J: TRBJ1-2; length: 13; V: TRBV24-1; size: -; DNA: TGTGCCACCAGTGACGGGATGGGGCATGGCTACACCTTC; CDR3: CATSDGMGHGYTF
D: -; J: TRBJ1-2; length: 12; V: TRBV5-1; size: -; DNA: TGCGCCAGCAGCGGATCAGGGGATGGCTACACCTTC; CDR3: CASSGSGDGYTF
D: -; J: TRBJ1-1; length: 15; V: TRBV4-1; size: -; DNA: TGCGCCAGCAGCCAAGAAGAGGCCTGGAACACTGAAGCTTTCTTT; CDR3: CASSQEEAWNTEAFF
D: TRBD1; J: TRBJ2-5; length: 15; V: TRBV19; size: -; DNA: TGTGCCAGTACCATCGGAACAGGGGCGCAAGAGACCCAGTACTTC; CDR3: CASTIGTGAQETQYF
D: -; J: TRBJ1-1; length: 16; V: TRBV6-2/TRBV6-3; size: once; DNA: TGTGCCAGCAGTTACTCACCGGGGCTTAGAAACACTGAAGCTTTCTTT; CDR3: CASSYSPGLRNTEAFF
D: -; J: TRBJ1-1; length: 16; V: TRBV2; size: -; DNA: TGTGCCAGCAGTCCGGAATGGCCAGGGGAAAACACTGAAGCTTTCTTT; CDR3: CASSPEWPGENTEAFF
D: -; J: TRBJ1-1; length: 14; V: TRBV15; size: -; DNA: TGTGCCACCAGCAGAGGGACAGCGAACACTGAAGCTTTCTTT; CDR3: CATSRGTANTEAFF
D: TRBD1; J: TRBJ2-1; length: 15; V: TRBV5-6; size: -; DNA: TGTGCCAGCAGTTCCGGGACAGGGCCAAGGAATGAGCAGTTCTTC; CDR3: CASSSGTGPRNEQFF
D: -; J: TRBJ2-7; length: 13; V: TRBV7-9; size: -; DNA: TGTGCCAGCACCTTGGAGGGACCCTACGAGCAGTACTTC; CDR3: CASTLEGPYEQYF
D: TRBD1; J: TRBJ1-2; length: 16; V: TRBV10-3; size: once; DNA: TGTGCCATCAGTGAGAAAAGGGGACAGGGGGCAAATGGCTACACCTTC; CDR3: CAISEKRGQGANGYTF
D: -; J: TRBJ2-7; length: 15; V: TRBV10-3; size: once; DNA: TGTGCCATCAGTGAGTTTGGGCGGACCACCTACGAGCAGTACTTC; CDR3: CAISEFGRTTYEQYF
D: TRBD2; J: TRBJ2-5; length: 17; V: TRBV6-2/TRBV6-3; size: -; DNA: TGTGCCAGCAGCATAACCGGGACTAGCGGGGGCCAAGAGACCCAGTACTTC; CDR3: CASSITGTSGGQETQYF
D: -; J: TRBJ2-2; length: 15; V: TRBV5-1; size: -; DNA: TGCGCCAGCAGCTTGACGGGCCAGAACACCGGGGAGCTGTTTTTT; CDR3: CASSLTGQNTGELFF
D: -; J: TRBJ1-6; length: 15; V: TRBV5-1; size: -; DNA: TGCGCCAGCAGCTTGGGGGAACAGCATTCCTCACCCCTCCACTTT; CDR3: CASSLGEQHSSPLHF
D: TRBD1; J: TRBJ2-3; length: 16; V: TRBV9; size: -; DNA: TGTGCCAGCAGCGTAGGGGGGACAGCTCGCACAGATACGCAGTATTTT; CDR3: CASSVGGTARTDTQYF
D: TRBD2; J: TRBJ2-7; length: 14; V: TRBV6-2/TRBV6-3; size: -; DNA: TGTGCCAGCAGCTGGGGGGGGAGCTCCTACGAGCAGTACTTC; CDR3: CASSWGGSSYEQYF
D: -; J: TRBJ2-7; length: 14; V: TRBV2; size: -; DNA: TGTGCCAGCAGTGAGTCGTGGGGTGATCACGAGCAGTACTTC; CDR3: CASSESWGDHEQYF
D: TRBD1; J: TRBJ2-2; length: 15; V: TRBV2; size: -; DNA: TGTGCCAGCAAAGGGGGACAGGGAAACACCGGGGAGCTGTTTTTT; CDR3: CASKGGQGNTGELFF
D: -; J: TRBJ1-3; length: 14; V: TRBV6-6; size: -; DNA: TGTGCCAGCAGTTACGGCGAGTCTGGAAACACCATATATTTT; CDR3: CASSYGESGNTIYF
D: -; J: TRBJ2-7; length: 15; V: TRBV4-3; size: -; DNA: TGCGCCAGCAGCCATAACAGGGATCCCTTTTCCGAGCAGTACTTC; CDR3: CASSHNRDPFSEQYF
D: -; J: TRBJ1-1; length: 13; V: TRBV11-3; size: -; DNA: TGTGCCAGCAGCCGAGACCGTGACACTGAAGCTTTCTTT; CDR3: CASSRDRDTEAFF
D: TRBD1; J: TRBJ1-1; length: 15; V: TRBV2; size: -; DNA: TGTGCCAGCAGTGAACCCGGGACAGGGAACACTGAAGCTTTCTTT; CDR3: CASSEPGTGNTEAFF
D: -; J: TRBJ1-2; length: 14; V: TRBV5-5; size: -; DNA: TGTGCCAGCACCTTGCAGGCGTCCAGCTATGGCTACACCTTC; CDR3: CASTLQASSYGYTF
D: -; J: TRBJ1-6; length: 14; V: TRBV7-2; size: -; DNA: TGTGCCAGCAGTCTCACAGGGAGTAATTCACCCCTCCACTTT; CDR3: CASSLTGSNSPLHF
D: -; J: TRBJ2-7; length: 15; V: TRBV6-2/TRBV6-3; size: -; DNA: TGTGCCAGCAGTGACCACGCGGACGCCGCCTACGAGCAGTACTTC; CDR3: CASSDHADAAYEQYF
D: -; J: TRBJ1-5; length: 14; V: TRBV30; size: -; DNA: TGTGCCTGGACCAAACTTCAGGGAGATCAGCCCCAGCATTTT; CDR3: CAWTKLQGDQPQHF
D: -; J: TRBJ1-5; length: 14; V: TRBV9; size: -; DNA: TGTGCCAGCAGCGTAGGAATGAGCAATCAGCCCCAGCATTTT; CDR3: CASSVGMSNQPQHF
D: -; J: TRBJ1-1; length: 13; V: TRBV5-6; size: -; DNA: TGTGCCAGCAGCCCAACGGCGAACACTGAAGCTTTCTTT; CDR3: CASSPTANTEAFF
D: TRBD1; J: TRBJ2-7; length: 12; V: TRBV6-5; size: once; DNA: TGTGCCAGCAGCCGGGACAGCTACGAGCAGTACTTC; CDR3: CASSRDSYEQYF
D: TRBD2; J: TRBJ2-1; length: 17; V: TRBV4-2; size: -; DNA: TGTGCCAGCAGCCAAGATATACGACTAGCGGGTAACAATGAGCAGTTCTTC; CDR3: CASSQDIRLAGNNEQFF
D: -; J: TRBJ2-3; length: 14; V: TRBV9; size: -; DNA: TGTGCCAGCAGCGTAGGCGAAGGTTATCGGGTGCAGTATTTT; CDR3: CASSVGEGYRVQYF
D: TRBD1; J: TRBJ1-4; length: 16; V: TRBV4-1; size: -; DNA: TGCGCCAGCAGCCGCTACCGGGACAGCGTCAATGAAAAACTGTTTTTT; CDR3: CASSRYRDSVNEKLFF
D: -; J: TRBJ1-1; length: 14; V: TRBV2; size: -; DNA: TGTGCCAGCAGTGAATATGGTAATAGGAATGAAGCTTTCTTT; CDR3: CASSEYGNRNEAFF
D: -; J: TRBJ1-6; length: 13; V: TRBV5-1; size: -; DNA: TGCGCCAGCAGCCGAGATGCGGTTTCACCCCTCCACTTT; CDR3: CASSRDAVSPLHF
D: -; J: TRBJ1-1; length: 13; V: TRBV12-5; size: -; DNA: TGTGCTAGTGGTTTAGAGGACAGCACTGAAGCTTTCTTT; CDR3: CASGLEDSTEAFF
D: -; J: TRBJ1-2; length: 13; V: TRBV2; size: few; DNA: TGTGCCAGCAGTGAATGGCGCGAGGGTGGCTACACCTTC; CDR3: CASSEWREGGYTF
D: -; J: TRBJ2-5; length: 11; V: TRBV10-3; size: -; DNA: TGTGCCATCGAGGACTCGGAGACCCAGTACTTC; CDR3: CAIEDSETQYF
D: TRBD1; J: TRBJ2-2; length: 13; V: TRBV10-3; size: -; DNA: TGTGCGAACAGGGCAGGGGGAACCGGGGAGCTGTTTTTT; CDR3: CANRAGGTGELFF
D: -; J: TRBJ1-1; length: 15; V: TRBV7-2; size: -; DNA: TGTGCCAGCAGCTTAGGTTGGCGGAGGAACACTGAAGCTTTCTTT; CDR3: CASSLGWRRNTEAFF
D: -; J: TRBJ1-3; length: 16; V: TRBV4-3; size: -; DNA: TGCGCCAGCAGCCAACACCGGACAGTCTCTGGAAACACCATATATTTT; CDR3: CASSQHRTVSGNTIYF